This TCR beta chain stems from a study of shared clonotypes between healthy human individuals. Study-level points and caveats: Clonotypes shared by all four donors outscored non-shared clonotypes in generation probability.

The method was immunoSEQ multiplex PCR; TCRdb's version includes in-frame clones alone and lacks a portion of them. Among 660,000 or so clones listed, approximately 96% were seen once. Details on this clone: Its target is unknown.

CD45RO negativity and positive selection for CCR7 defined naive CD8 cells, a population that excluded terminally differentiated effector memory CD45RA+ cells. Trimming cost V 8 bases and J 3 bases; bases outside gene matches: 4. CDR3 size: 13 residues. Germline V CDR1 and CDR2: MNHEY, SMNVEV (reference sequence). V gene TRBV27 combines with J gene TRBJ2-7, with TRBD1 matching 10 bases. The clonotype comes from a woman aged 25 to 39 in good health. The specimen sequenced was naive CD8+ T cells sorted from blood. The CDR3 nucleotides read TGTGCCAGCGGGGACAGGGGATTCTACGAGCAGTACTTC. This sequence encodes CASGDRGFYEQYF.